The sequence of this T cell receptor (beta chain) was determined in a study of cytomegalovirus exposure and HLA in healthy donors. Vbeta (60) and Jbeta (13) primers were used in the PCR. Clones were read by immunoSEQ multiplex PCR, and TCRdb kept only the in-frame ones, dropping some. The top ten clones hold over 4.5% of a sample with 150,000 to 200,000 clones, about four fifths of them seen once. The germline V gene encodes CDR1 SGHTA and CDR2 FQGTGA. The CDR3 sequence is 14 residues long. V trimming: 1 base; J trimming: 1 base; junction bases outside the gene matches: 1. V and J are TRBV7-3 and TRBJ2-7; 7 bases agree with TRBD2. The TCR was taken from a woman aged 18-29 years in good health and CMV-seropositive. Material for sequencing was PBMCs. Here the CDR3 DNA reads TGTGCCAGCAGCTTAAGGGGGGGGTCCTACGAGCAGTACTTC. Its protein product is CASSLRGGSYEQYF.